These 3 T cell receptor beta chains originate from one sample sequenced in a study of CD8 T cells in Susac syndrome (dated by TCRdb to 2018 to 2020). Receptor libraries were prepared by the immunoSEQ multiplex PCR assay. RNA was extracted with the RNeasy kit and about 0.5 to 1 ug was reverse transcribed using random hexamers. TCRdb reran the public reads through fastp at Q25 and MiXCR, keeping productive beta chains. Entries that share a CDR3 protein sequence are merged under the most common genes and DNA. For this sample the table gives fewer than 85,000 distinct CDR3 sequences, of which around 94% were detected only once. Clones ranked in the top ten supply roughly 0.5% of the sample. What was sequenced was CD8+ T cells from PBMCs. These receptors were taken from a human donor with Susac syndrome.

This chain joins TRBV7-9 and TRBJ2-5; 8 positions match TRBD1. Germline CDR1 and CDR2: SEHNR and FQNEAQ (reference sequence). V was clipped by 2 bases and J by 5 bases; unmatched bases: 4. The CDR3 runs to 14 residues. The chain's CDR3 is CASSLPGGRETQYF. CDR3 DNA: TGTGCCAGCAGCTTACCAGGGGGCCGGGAGACCCAGTACTTC.

The CDR3 spells CASSELQDTQYF. The CDR3 DNA reads as TGTGCCAGCAGTGAATTGCAGGATACGCAGTATTTT. This chain connects TRBV25-1 to TRBJ2-3; D is unresolved. The V and J ends lost 1 base and 6 bases respectively, with 5 bases between them. This CDR3 has 12 amino acids. Germline V lookup: CDR1 MGHDK, CDR2 SYGVNS.

The chain has TRBV29-1 and TRBJ2-5; D is unresolved. Germline CDR1 and CDR2: SQVTM and ANQGSEA. The CDR3 consists of 12 residues. Trimming removed 3 bases from V and 5 bases from J, with 10 bases in between. CDR3 sequence (DNA): TGCAGCGTTGACTCAAGAAAGGAGACCCAGTACTTC. Translated, it gives CSVDSRKETQYF.